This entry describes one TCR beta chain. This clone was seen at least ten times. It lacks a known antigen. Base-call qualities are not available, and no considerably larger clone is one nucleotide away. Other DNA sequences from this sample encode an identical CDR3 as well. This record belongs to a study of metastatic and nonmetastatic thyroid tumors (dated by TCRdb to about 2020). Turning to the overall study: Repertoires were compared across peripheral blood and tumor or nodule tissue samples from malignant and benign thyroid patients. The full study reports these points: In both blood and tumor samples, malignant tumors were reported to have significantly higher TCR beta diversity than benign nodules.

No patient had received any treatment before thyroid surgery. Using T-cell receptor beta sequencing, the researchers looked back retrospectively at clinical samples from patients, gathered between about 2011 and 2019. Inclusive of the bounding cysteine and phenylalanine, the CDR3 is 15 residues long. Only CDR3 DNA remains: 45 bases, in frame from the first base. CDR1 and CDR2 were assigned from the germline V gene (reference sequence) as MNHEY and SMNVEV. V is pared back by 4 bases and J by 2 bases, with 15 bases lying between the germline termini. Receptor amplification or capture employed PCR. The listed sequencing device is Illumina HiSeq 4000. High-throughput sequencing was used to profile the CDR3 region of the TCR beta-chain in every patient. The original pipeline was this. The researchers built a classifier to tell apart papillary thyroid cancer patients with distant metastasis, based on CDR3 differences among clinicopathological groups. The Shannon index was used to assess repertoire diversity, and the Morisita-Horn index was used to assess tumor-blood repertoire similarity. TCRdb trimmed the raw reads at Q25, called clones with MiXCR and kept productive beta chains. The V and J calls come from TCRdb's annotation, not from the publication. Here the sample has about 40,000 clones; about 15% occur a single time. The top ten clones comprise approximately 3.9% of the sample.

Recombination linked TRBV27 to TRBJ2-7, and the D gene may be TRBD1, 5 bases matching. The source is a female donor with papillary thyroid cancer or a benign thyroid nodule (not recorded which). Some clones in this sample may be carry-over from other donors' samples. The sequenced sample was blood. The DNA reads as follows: TGTGCCAGCAGTTCCCAAGGCAGGGTACCCTACGAGCAGTACTTC. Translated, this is CASSSQGRVPYEQYF.